The T cell receptor (beta chain) described here comes from a study of vaccination and CD4 T cells after COVID-19. Background on the study: The interval from dose two to post-vaccine sampling had a median of about 66 days, and it ranged from 14 to 241.

Turning to this clonotype: The target antigen is unknown.

Germline-derived CDR1 and CDR2 are MNHEY and SVGEGT. This CDR3 spans 15 amino acids. Trimming removed 8 bases from V and 2 bases from J, with 17 bases in between. Described treatment: approximately nine-day PBMC culture with coronavirus spike peptide pools or control peptides (ViraFEST assay). Positive PCR results dated from March to December 2020, before the US Alpha, Beta and Delta variants. Once obtained from cultured CD4+ T cells, the DNA was sequenced using the Oncomine TCR Beta short-read assay. TCRdb ran MiXCR on the PCR reads and lists one entry per CDR3 protein. This sample has 14,000 or so distinct CDR3 sequences; around 55% occur once, and the top ten carry 7.5% to 10%.

This sequence joins TRBV6-2 or TRBV6-3 and TRBJ2-3; either TRBD1 or TRBD2 may fit D (5 bases each). Sequencing used CD4+ T cells from blood, cultured in vitro, obtained before SARS-CoV-2 vaccination. This clonotype was obtained from a human donor who had recovered from COVID-19. DNA for the CDR3: TGTGCCAGCGGGGACCGCGGTTTTGTCACAGATACGCAGTATTTT. Its translation is CASGDRGFVTDTQYF.